This T cell receptor (beta chain) was retrieved from a study of neoadjuvant anti-PD-1 for oral cavity cancer. TCRdb keeps only in-frame clones here, not all; method: immunoSEQ multiplex PCR. Of fewer than 20,000 clones in the sample, roughly 66% were seen once. Per the germline V gene, CDR1 is GTSNPN and CDR2 is SVGIG (reference sequence). The CDR3 is 15 residues long. The trim removed 1 base at V and 4 bases at J, leaving 8 bases unmatched. The TCR comes from a person between 40 and 85 years old with oral cavity squamous cell carcinoma. The material sequenced was PBMCs, taken before nivolumab (anti-PD-1) treatment. The rearrangement uses TRBV30 and TRBJ1-1, with 8 bases matching TRBD1. For the CDR3, the DNA is TGTGCCTGGAGTGGGGTACAGGGGGTGGGCACTGAAGCTTTCTTT. It is translated as CAWSGVQGVGTEAFF.